The 3 T cell receptor beta chains below all came from one sample that was sequenced in a study of OX40 agonist ivuxolimab in advanced cancers. Produced via immunoSEQ multiplex PCR; TCRdb's table is partial and in-frame only. The table includes under 20,000 clones, around 70% detected once. The sample in question was CD4+ or CD8+ T cells sorted from blood, obtained in a trial of the OX40 agonist ivuxolimab. All receptors come from an adult with an advanced solid tumor such as melanoma, head and neck, liver or kidney cancer.

This CDR3 is CASSESLRGLSTEAFF. The DNA of the CDR3 is TGTGCCAGCAGCGAAAGCTTGCGGGGGCTGAGCACTGAAGCTTTCTTT. The chain uses TRBV7-9 and TRBJ1-1; D perhaps matches TRBD1 (6 bases). The germline CDR1 and CDR2 sequences are SEHNR and FQNEAQ (reference sequence). V lost 5 bases and J lost 4, with 20 bases in between. CDR3 length equals 16 residues.

Turning to this clone: One end of the junction is discordant with germline, which a read error may explain. The chain is built from TRBV7-7 and TRBJ2-5; TRBD2 agrees at 13 bases. Per germline, CDR1 SSHAT and CDR2 FNYEAQ (reference sequence). CDR3 length: 15 residues. This CDR3 reads CASSSGLAGKETQYF. The CDR3 DNA reads as TGTGCTAGCAGCTCGGGACTAGCGGGGAAAGAGACCCAGTACTTC.

The genes are TRBV19 and TRBJ2-1; TRBD1 matches at 8 bases. V trimming: 6 bases; J trimming: 4 bases; junction bases outside the gene matches: 11. The length of the CDR3 is 16 residues. Germline assignment: CDR1 LNHDA and CDR2 SQIVND (reference sequence). The CDR3 spells CASRQGGGRSYNEQFF. The DNA for the CDR3 is TGTGCCAGTAGACAGGGGGGCGGTAGGTCATACAATGAGCAGTTCTTC.